One sample yielded the 21 T cell receptor beta chains listed below, sequenced in a study of CD8+CD57+ T cells in acquired aplastic anemia. Researchers used genomic DNA as the template to profile TCR beta VDJ and CDR3. TCRdb analysed the reads with MiXCR anew, one entry per CDR3 protein. The sample lists tens of thousands of distinct CDR3 sequences; more than 75% were seen once. The sequenced sample consisted of sorted CD4+, CD8+, or CD8+CD57+ T cells (not recorded which) from PBMCs. The source of these receptors is a human donor in good health, serving as a control.

This chain links TRBV29-1 with TRBJ2-7; maybe TRBD2 (5 bases). The germline gives CDR1 SQVTM, CDR2 ANQGSEA. This CDR3 spans 11 amino acids. Trimming shortened V by 4 bases and J by 3 bases, and 7 bases separated the two germline ends. The CDR3 loop is CSVGEIYEQYF. The CDR3 bases are TGCAGCGTTGGGGAGATCTACGAGCAGTACTTC.

The chain couples TRBV25-1 to TRBJ2-7; D is perhaps TRBD1 (6 bases). The V end lost 3 bases, the J end lost 7 bases, and 19 bases lay between the germline ends. The CDR3 contains 15 residues. Germline CDR1 and CDR2: MGHDK and SYGVNS. The CDR3 sequence is CASSETSGVNWEQYF. The CDR3 nucleotides read TGTGCCAGCAGTGAGACATCAGGGGTAAACTGGGAGCAGTACTTC.

Points on this clonotype: One end of the junction fails to match germline, which may point to a read error. The CDR3 spells CASSPSFGANVLTF. CDR3 in DNA: TGTGCTAGCAGCCCGAGTTTTGGGGCCAACGTCCTGACTTTC. The chain is built from TRBV7-7 and TRBJ2-6, with D hard to call. Per the germline V gene, CDR1 is SSHAT and CDR2 is FNYEAQ (reference sequence). The CDR3 has 14 residues.

This chain joins TRBV2 and TRBJ2-5, with TRBD1 as a possible D gene (5 bases). Looked up from germline, CDR1 is SNHLY and CDR2 is FYNNEI. V was trimmed by 7 bases and J by 5 bases, leaving 20 bases between them. The CDR3 runs to 15 residues. Here the CDR3 reads CASNPSGAAGETQYF. In DNA form, the CDR3 reads TGTGCCAGCAATCCCAGTGGGGCGGCCGGGGAGACCCAGTACTTC.

J is TRBJ1-5 and V is TRBV4-2, with D unclear. Germline CDR1 LGHNA, CDR2 YNFKEQ. The CDR3 is 12 amino acids. Trimming pared 2 bases from V and 6 bases from J, leaving 5 bases between. The CDR3 loop is CASSQFGQPQHF. The CDR3 DNA sequence: TGTGCCAGCAGCCAATTTGGTCAGCCCCAGCATTTT.

This chain joins TRBV20-1 and TRBJ2-7; either TRBD1 or TRBD2 may supply D (6 bases each). V lost 1 base and J lost 0, with 10 bases in between. Germline V gives CDR1 DFQATT, CDR2 SNEGSKA (reference sequence). The CDR3 spans 14 residues. CDR3 region: CSARGRGASYEQYF. For the CDR3, the DNA is TGCAGTGCTAGAGGGAGGGGGGCCTCCTACGAGCAGTACTTC.

The rearrangement uses TRBV15 and TRBJ2-7; TRBD1 matches 10 bases. Germline-derived CDR1 and CDR2 are LNHNV and YYDKDF (reference sequence). J lost 2 bases, V lost 3 bases, and 4 bases had no gene match. There are 15 residues in the CDR3. This CDR3 reads CATSSLGTGAYEQYF. The CDR3 coding sequence is TGTGCCACCAGCAGCTTAGGGACAGGGGCCTACGAGCAGTACTTC.

This CDR3 is CASRGAGTNEKLFF. DNA of the CDR3: TGTGCCAGCAGGGGGGCAGGGACGAATGAAAAACTGTTTTTT. The V and J genes are TRBV25-1 and TRBJ1-4; weak D call: TRBD1 (6 bases). The germline CDR1 and CDR2 sequences are MGHDK and SYGVNS. V lost 6 bases, J lost 5 bases, and 13 bases lay in between. The CDR3 contains 14 residues.

The CDR3 protein is CASRTTGANYGYTF. DNA of the CDR3: TGTGCCAGTAGGACGACGGGAGCTAACTATGGCTACACCTTC. The chain links TRBV19 to TRBJ1-2; no clear D. V dropped 6 bases and J dropped 0 bases, with 11 bases sitting between them. Germline V gene lookup returns CDR1 LNHDA and CDR2 SQIVND (reference sequence). CDR3 size: 14 residues.

V usage is TRBV20-1 and J usage is TRBJ2-1; D is unclear. Trimming cost V 3 bases and J 0 bases, with 9 bases left between them. CDR1 and CDR2 (germline): DFQATT, SNEGSKA (reference sequence). This CDR3 spans 14 amino acids. The CDR3 loop is CSARDVSSYNEQFF. The CDR3 region has the DNA TGCAGTGCTAGGGACGTAAGCTCCTACAATGAGCAGTTCTTC.

The V and J genes are TRBV29-1 and TRBJ2-5; unclear D gene. In germline, CDR1 is SQVTM, CDR2 ANQGSEA. The CDR3 covers 13 residues. The V end lost 1 base, the J end lost 7 bases, and 13 bases lay between the germline ends. The chain's CDR3 is CSVEGPQGATQYF. The CDR3 DNA reads TGCAGCGTTGAAGGGCCCCAAGGTGCGACCCAGTACTTC. Full variable domain (outside the CDR3, taken from reference TRBV29-1 and TRBJ2-5): SAVISQKPSRDICQRGTSLTIQCQVDSQVTMMFWYRQQPGQSLTLIATANQGSEATYESGFVIDKFPISRPNLTFSTLTVSNMSPEDSSIYLCSVEGPQGATQYFGPGTRLLVL.

V and J are TRBV29-1 and TRBJ2-5, with 7 bases matching TRBD2. Germline loops: CDR1 SQVTM, CDR2 ANQGSEA. The CDR3 loop spans 15 amino acids. After removal of 3 bases from V and 7 bases from J, the junction contained 14 bases not matched to a gene. The CDR3 is CSVDRGDSGYGTQYF. The CDR3 DNA sequence: TGCAGCGTTGACCGAGGGGATAGCGGGTATGGGACCCAGTACTTC.

This clonotype appeared once. The gene calls are TRBV19 and TRBJ1-5; 7 bases align to TRBD1. V dropped 3 bases and J dropped 3; count of bases not matched to a gene: 8. From germline, CDR1 is LNHDA and CDR2 SQIVND (reference sequence). The CDR3 runs to 16 residues. In DNA form, the CDR3 reads TGTGCCAGTAGTATGCGGACAGGAGGAACCAATCAGCCCCAGCATTTT. Amino acid sequence: CASSMRTGGTNQPQHF.

V usage is TRBV24-1 and J usage is TRBJ1-1; D unresolved. Trimming removed 5 bases at V and 4 bases at J, with 4 bases between. Per the germline V gene, CDR1 is KGHDR and CDR2 is SFDVKD. This CDR3 contains 11 residues. The CDR3 reads CATSVGTEAFF. The DNA for the CDR3 is TGTGCCACCAGTGTGGGCACTGAAGCTTTCTTT.

The V and J genes are TRBV19 and TRBJ1-2; 10 bases match TRBD1. The CDR3 loop spans 13 amino acids. J was trimmed by 3 bases and V by 9 bases; bases with no gene match: 4. Germline lookup yields CDR1 LNHDA and CDR2 SQIVND (reference sequence). Written as DNA, the CDR3 is TGTGCCAGCAGCGGACAGGGGGACTATGGCTACACCTTC. Translated: CASSGQGDYGYTF.

The chain combines TRBV2 with TRBJ2-7; 10 bases agree with TRBD1. V gave up 6 bases and J gave up 4 bases; unmatched junction bases: 6. The CDR3 covers 14 residues. CDR1 SNHLY and CDR2 FYNNEI come from the germline V gene. CDR3 amino acids: CASSQQDRGYEQYF. CDR3 sequence (DNA): TGTGCCAGCAGCCAGCAGGACAGGGGGTACGAGCAGTACTTC. The full variable domain, completed using reference TRBV2 and TRBJ2-7, is EPEVTQTPSHQVTQMGQEVILRCVPISNHLYFYWYRQILGQKVEFLVSFYNNEISEKSEIFDDQFSVERPDGSNFTLKIRSTKLEDSAMYFCASSQQDRGYEQYFGPGTRLTVT.

This chain uses TRBV10-1 with TRBJ2-7, with a tentative D call TRBD1 (6 bases). This CDR3 spans 13 amino acids. CDR1 and CDR2 (germline): WNHNN, SYGVQD (reference sequence). The V gene lost 3 bases and the J gene lost 6 bases, with 12 bases spanning the gap. The CDR3 sequence: CASSEQGRGEQYF. CDR3 nucleotides: TGCGCCAGCAGTGAACAGGGTAGGGGCGAGCAGTACTTC.

The V and J genes are TRBV9 and TRBJ1-2, with TRBD1 as a possible D gene (6 bases). Germline V gene sequence: CDR1 SGDLS, CDR2 YYNGEE. V was clipped by 3 bases and J by 8 bases, with 17 bases between them. This CDR3 spans 14 amino acids. CDR3 protein: CASSAQTGLEGYTF. Here the CDR3 DNA reads TGTGCCAGCAGCGCTCAGACAGGTCTGGAGGGCTACACCTTC.

The CDR3 loop reads CATSDGIAYEQYF. Written as DNA, the CDR3 is TGTGCCACCAGTGATGGGATCGCATACGAGCAGTACTTC. The rearrangement uses TRBV24-1 and TRBJ2-7, with D hard to call. The germline gives CDR1 KGHDR, CDR2 SFDVKD. Trimming pared 3 bases from V and 4 bases from J, leaving 9 bases between. The CDR3 contains 13 residues.

The chain carries TRBV2 and TRBJ1-6; 9 positions agree with TRBD1. The CDR3 length is 15 residues. CDR1 and CDR2 from the germline V gene are SNHLY and FYNNEI. The V gene end was trimmed by 6 bases and the J gene end by 9 bases; junction bases not matched to a gene: 9. The CDR3 DNA is TGTGCCAGCAGCAACGGGGGACAGGGTGGTTCACCCCTCCACTTT. This encodes CASSNGGQGGSPLHF.

This clonotype has only a few counts. V gene TRBV12-3 or TRBV12-4 combines with J gene TRBJ2-1, with 12 bases aligning to TRBD2. V lost 4 bases and J lost 1; bases outside the gene matches: 5. The length of the CDR3 is 17 residues. The CDR3 region has the DNA TGTGCCAGCAGTTCTACTAGCGGGGGGACTTCCTACAATGAGCAGTTCTTC. Amino acids: CASSSTSGGTSYNEQFF.